These T cell receptor beta chains were read from a single sample in a study of regulatory T cells in long-lasting Graves disease. TCRdb independently ran MiXCR on the multiplex PCR reads; one entry per CDR3 protein. The top ten hold 14% of the sample, which has around 250,000 distinct CDR3 sequences, 20% to 25% seen once. The source material was peripheral blood mononuclear cells (PBMCs), sampled at new diagnosis, from a patient treated with antithyroid drugs. These receptors were taken from a female donor with Graves disease. Both conserved end residues are part of each CDR3. The D gene is left open where the match is weak. The listing skips clone size in some rows; elsewhere it reads once, few, many or a size class.

D: TRBD1; size: few; J: TRBJ2-2; V: TRBV5-1; CDR3: CAGRYGTANTGELFF; DNA: TGCGCCGGCAGATATGGGACAGCGAACACCGGGGAGCTGTTTTTT
D: TRBD1; size: many; J: TRBJ2-3; V: TRBV2; CDR3: CASSQDRGRGTQYF; DNA: TGTGCCAGCAGCCAGGACAGGGGGAGGGGTACGCAGTATTTT
D: -; size: many; J: TRBJ2-5; V: TRBV12-3/TRBV12-4; CDR3: CASSQDQETQYF; DNA: TGTGCCAGCTCCCAGGACCAAGAGACCCAGTACTTC
D: -; size: many; J: TRBJ2-5; V: TRBV20-1; CDR3: CSAKNGYQETQYF; DNA: TGCAGTGCTAAGAACGGCTACCAAGAGACCCAGTACTTC
D: TRBD1; size: once; J: TRBJ1-2; V: TRBV20-1; CDR3: CSASKQGSGYTF; DNA: TGCAGTGCTAGCAAACAGGGGAGCGGCTACACCTTC
D: TRBD1; size: -; J: TRBJ2-7; V: TRBV20-1; CDR3: CSALGQGAGPHEQYF; DNA: TGCAGTGCTCTGGGACAGGGGGCTGGTCCTCACGAGCAGTACTTC
D: TRBD2; size: -; J: TRBJ2-5; V: TRBV11-2; CDR3: CASSDSRLAGGSSQETQYF; DNA: TGTGCCAGCAGCGACTCCCGACTAGCGGGAGGTAGCAGCCAAGAGACCCAGTACTTC
D: -; size: many; J: TRBJ2-1; V: TRBV11-3; CDR3: CASSLVSGEQFF; DNA: TGTGCCAGCAGCTTAGTATCGGGGGAGCAGTTCTTC
D: TRBD2; size: many; J: TRBJ2-1; V: TRBV27; CDR3: CASSFVGTNNEQFF; DNA: TGTGCCAGCAGTTTCGTCGGGACTAACAATGAGCAGTTCTTC
D: -; size: many; J: TRBJ2-4; V: TRBV7-9; CDR3: CASSLDPENIQYF; DNA: TGTGCCAGCAGCTTAGACCCGGAAAACATTCAGTACTTC
D: -; size: -; J: TRBJ2-3; V: TRBV11-1; CDR3: CASRLAGTFTDTQYF; DNA: TGTGCCAGCAGACTAGCCGGGACATTCACAGATACGCAGTATTTT
D: -; size: many; J: TRBJ2-7; V: TRBV7-9; CDR3: CASSSSGLHYEQYF; DNA: TGTGCCAGCAGCTCCTCGGGACTCCACTACGAGCAGTACTTC
D: -; size: few; J: TRBJ2-3; V: TRBV25-1; CDR3: CASSVGFADTQYF; DNA: TGTGCCAGCAGTGTTGGTTTTGCAGATACGCAGTATTTT
D: TRBD1; size: many; J: TRBJ1-1; V: TRBV5-5; CDR3: CASRSTGGRTEAFF; DNA: TGTGCCAGCAGATCGACAGGGGGCAGGACTGAAGCTTTCTTT
D: -; size: many; J: TRBJ1-1; V: TRBV11-2; CDR3: CASSSQRGEAFF; DNA: TGTGCCAGCAGCTCCCAAAGGGGTGAAGCTTTCTTT
D: -; size: many; J: TRBJ2-7; V: TRBV7-2; CDR3: CASSLGPIEEQYF; DNA: TGTGCCAGCAGCTTAGGACCCATCGAAGAGCAGTACTTC
D: -; size: -; J: TRBJ2-2; V: TRBV10-3; CDR3: CAVQGNTGELFF; DNA: TGTGCCGTACAGGGGAACACCGGGGAGCTGTTTTTT
D: -; size: many; J: TRBJ1-3; V: TRBV20-1; CDR3: CSASVGSYRSGNTIYF; DNA: TGCAGTGCTAGTGTGGGTTCTTACCGCTCTGGAAACACCATATATTTT
D: TRBD2; size: many; J: TRBJ2-2; V: TRBV7-6; CDR3: CASSLGTSGISAGELFF; DNA: TGTGCCAGCAGCTTAGGGACTAGCGGGATCAGCGCCGGGGAGCTGTTTTTT
D: -; size: many; J: TRBJ1-5; V: TRBV12-5; CDR3: CASGLRLSGGIRQPQHF; DNA: TGTGCTAGTGGTTTACGGCTTTCCGGCGGGATTAGACAGCCCCAGCATTTT
D: -; size: -; J: TRBJ1-2; V: TRBV11-2; CDR3: CASSLGAGAGYGYTF; DNA: TGTGCCAGCAGCTTAGGCGCAGGCGCTGGCTATGGCTACACCTTC
D: -; size: many; J: TRBJ2-2; V: TRBV4-1; CDR3: CASSHLALGTGELFF; DNA: TGCGCCAGCAGTCATCTGGCGTTAGGCACCGGGGAGCTGTTTTTT
D: TRBD1; size: -; J: TRBJ2-7; V: TRBV11-2; CDR3: CASSPRTGGSYSYEQYF; DNA: TGTGCCAGCAGCCCGCGAACAGGGGGCTCCTACTCCTACGAGCAGTACTTC
D: -; size: many; J: TRBJ2-1; V: TRBV12-3/TRBV12-4; CDR3: CASLGDGTTGGYIAQFF; DNA: TGTGCCAGCCTCGGGGATGGGACGACTGGGGGGTACATTGCGCAGTTCTTC
D: TRBD1; size: many; J: TRBJ1-1; V: TRBV6-2/TRBV6-3; CDR3: CASRRTGTEAFF; DNA: TGTGCCAGCAGGAGGACAGGAACTGAAGCTTTCTTT
D: -; size: many; J: TRBJ2-1; V: TRBV20-1; CDR3: CSAIRGRNEQFF; DNA: TGCAGTGCTATTAGAGGACGGAATGAGCAGTTCTTC
D: -; size: -; J: TRBJ2-2; V: TRBV5-5; CDR3: CASSQNVRAGELFF; DNA: TGTGCCAGCAGCCAAAACGTGAGGGCCGGGGAGCTGTTTTTT
D: TRBD1; size: many; J: TRBJ2-5; V: TRBV14; CDR3: CASSHPRTGAETQYF; DNA: TGTGCCAGCAGCCACCCTAGGACAGGGGCCGAGACCCAGTACTTC
D: -; size: few; J: TRBJ2-2; V: TRBV7-6; CDR3: CASRVNGLPNTGELFF; DNA: TGTGCCAGCAGGGTTAATGGGTTGCCGAACACCGGGGAGCTGTTTTTT
D: TRBD1; size: -; J: TRBJ1-1; V: TRBV5-1; CDR3: CASSSTDRAEGAFF; DNA: TGCGCCAGCAGCTCGACGGACAGGGCAGAAGGTGCTTTCTTT
D: TRBD2; size: many; J: TRBJ2-1; V: TRBV11-3; CDR3: CASSHGLAGGQQFF; DNA: TGTGCCAGCAGCCACGGACTAGCGGGGGGCCAGCAGTTCTTC
D: TRBD2; size: once; J: TRBJ2-3; V: TRBV12-3/TRBV12-4; CDR3: CASSSTSGGSTDTQYF; DNA: TGTGCCAGCAGTTCCACTAGCGGGGGAAGCACAGATACGCAGTATTTT
D: TRBD2; size: many; J: TRBJ2-3; V: TRBV5-6; CDR3: CASSFAGEDTQYF; DNA: TGTGCCAGCAGCTTCGCGGGGGAAGATACGCAGTATTTT
D: -; size: many; J: TRBJ1-2; V: TRBV9; CDR3: CASSVSSGEGYTF; DNA: TGTGCCAGCAGCGTTAGCTCAGGCGAGGGCTACACCTTC
D: -; size: many; J: TRBJ2-2; V: TRBV29-1; CDR3: CSVEYRENTGELFF; DNA: TGCAGCGTTGAATACAGGGAAAACACCGGGGAGCTGTTTTTT
D: -; size: many; J: TRBJ2-7; V: TRBV7-9; CDR3: CASSLGAEGEQYF; DNA: TGTGCCAGCAGCTTAGGGGCCGAGGGGGAGCAGTACTTC
D: -; size: -; J: TRBJ1-1; V: TRBV10-3; CDR3: CATVDVGSTEAFF; DNA: TGTGCCACTGTGGATGTGGGATCCACTGAAGCTTTCTTT
D: -; size: many; J: TRBJ1-6; V: TRBV6-1; CDR3: CASSEIWRNNSPLHF; DNA: TGTGCCAGCAGTGAAATTTGGCGGAATAATTCACCCCTCCACTTT
D: TRBD1; size: -; J: TRBJ2-3; V: TRBV7-3; CDR3: CASSAGTGGLISTDTQYF; DNA: TGTGCCAGCAGCGCCGGGACAGGGGGCCTAATCAGCACAGATACGCAGTATTTT
D: -; size: many; J: TRBJ2-6; V: TRBV6-1; CDR3: CASRGIVFGANVLTF; DNA: TGTGCCAGCAGGGGTATCGTCTTTGGGGCCAACGTCCTGACTTTC
D: -; size: many; J: TRBJ2-3; V: TRBV7-2; CDR3: CASSQGRRTTNTDTQYF; DNA: TGTGCCAGCAGCCAAGGGCGTCGGACCACAAACACAGATACGCAGTATTTT
D: TRBD1; size: many; J: TRBJ2-2; V: TRBV29-1; CDR3: CSGGQAATGELFF; DNA: TGCAGCGGGGGACAGGCGGCCACCGGGGAGCTGTTTTTT
D: -; size: -; J: TRBJ2-7; V: TRBV5-5; CDR3: CASSKRGGHSYEQYF; DNA: TGTGCCAGCTCAAAAAGGGGGGGCCACTCCTACGAGCAGTACTTC
D: -; size: -; J: TRBJ1-2; V: TRBV18; CDR3: CASSPRDLVGYGYTF; DNA: TGTGCCAGCTCACCACGCGATCTGGTTGGCTATGGCTACACCTTC
D: -; size: many; J: TRBJ2-1; V: TRBV9; CDR3: CASSVHSGNSYNEQFF; DNA: TGTGCCAGCAGCGTACATAGCGGAAACTCCTACAATGAGCAGTTCTTC